Given below is one TCR beta chain in context. Germline CDR1 is MNHEY and CDR2 is SVGAGI. CDR3 length: 15 amino acids. With 0 bases removed from V and 4 bases from J, the gap between germline ends came to 12 bases. This sample stems from a study of blood T cell repertoires in COVID-19. About the research overall: From the United States, Italy and Spain came samples of acute and convalescent COVID-19.

Profiled with immunoSEQ multiplex PCR; TCRdb holds only in-frame clones, not every one. The table lists approximately 180,000 clones, around four fifths of them singletons. V and J are TRBV6-5 and TRBJ1-1; D is unresolved. The TCR was taken from a woman between 45 and 65 years old who had recovered from COVID-19. The sequenced material came from PBMCs or T cells enriched from blood (not recorded which). The CDR3 region is CASSYSPSPGTEAFF. In nucleotides, the CDR3 is TGTGCCAGCAGTTACTCACCGAGTCCGGGCACTGAAGCTTTCTTT.